The 14 T cell receptor beta chains in this list originate from one sample, sequenced in a study of T cell responses to AZD1222 COVID-19 vaccine. Assay: immunoSEQ multiplex PCR; the TCRdb copy retains only in-frame clones and omits some. The sample holds roughly 160,000 clones, about nine tenths seen once. The source was peripheral blood, collected on day 0 of AZD1222 vaccination. Source of these receptors: an adult in good health.

In this sample, this clone turned up a few times. This sample includes further DNA sequences coding for the same CDR3. The rearrangement uses TRBV12-3 or TRBV12-4 and TRBJ2-7, with D unclear. Trimming left V 1 base short and J 4 bases short, with 2 bases between. The CDR3 consists of 11 residues. The DNA of the CDR3 is TGTGCCAGCAGTTTAGGGTACGAGCAGTACTTC. Amino acid sequence: CASSLGYEQYF.

This chain uses TRBV24-1 with TRBJ2-2; 7 bases line up with TRBD2. J gave up 5 bases and V 5 bases, and 1 base lay outside the gene matches. CDR3 length equals 13 residues. Per germline, CDR1 KGHDR and CDR2 SFDVKD. The CDR3 loop reads CATSGLATGELFF. CDR3 bases: TGTGCCACCAGTGGACTAGCAACCGGGGAGCTGTTTTTT.

The gene calls are TRBV3-1 (or the pseudogene TRBV3-2) and TRBJ2-7; 8 bases line up with TRBD2. Germline trimming cut 4 bases from V and 4 bases from J; bases unmatched to any gene: 6. The CDR3 totals 14 residues. Germline-derived CDR1 and CDR2 are LGHDT and YNNKEL (reference sequence). The CDR3 spells CASSPAGGGYEQYF. The CDR3 DNA reads as TGTGCCAGCAGCCCCGCCGGGGGGGGATACGAGCAGTACTTC.

This chain joins TRBV7-8 and TRBJ2-7, with D unclear. The length of the CDR3 is 12 residues. Germline V CDR1 and CDR2: SGHVS, FQNEAQ. The germline V and J ends were trimmed by 0 bases and 3 bases, with 3 bases remaining between them. This CDR3 is CASSLAHYEQYF. The DNA of the CDR3 is TGTGCCAGCAGCTTAGCCCACTACGAGCAGTACTTC.

The chain couples TRBV6-5 to TRBJ2-3; D is undetermined. V was clipped by 7 bases and J by 0 bases, with 14 bases between them. This CDR3 has 15 residues. Germline-derived CDR1 and CDR2 are MNHEY and SVGAGI. The CDR3 protein is CASTQDGPSTDTQYF. Here the CDR3 DNA reads TGTGCCAGCACCCAGGACGGGCCCAGCACAGATACGCAGTATTTT.

This chain links TRBV4-3 with TRBJ2-2; possible D gene TRBD2, 5 bases. The germline V and J ends were trimmed by 4 bases and 4 bases, with 13 bases remaining between them. The CDR3 spans 15 residues. In germline, CDR1 is LGHNA, CDR2 YSLEER. Here the CDR3 DNA reads TGCGCCAGCAGCCCCGAGGTGGGGAGCACCGGGGAGCTGTTTTTT. Translated: CASSPEVGSTGELFF.

The chain has TRBV7-9 and TRBJ2-7; TRBD1 might be the D (6 bases). The germline V and J ends were trimmed by 1 base and 5 bases, with 12 bases remaining between them. This CDR3 comprises 14 residues. The germline gives CDR1 SEHNR, CDR2 FQNEAQ (reference sequence). The CDR3: CASSLVGGSHEQYF. The CDR3 DNA reads TGTGCCAGCAGCTTAGTAGGGGGTTCCCACGAGCAGTACTTC.

The chain has TRBV14 and TRBJ2-4; 7 bases are a match to TRBD1. The CDR3 contains 17 residues. V lost 4 bases, J lost 0 bases, and 9 bases stayed unmatched. Germline CDR1 is SGHDN and CDR2 is FVKESK. This CDR3 reads CASSPGVRGLAKNIQYF. The CDR3 region has the DNA TGTGCCAGCAGCCCCGGGGTGAGGGGGCTAGCCAAAAACATTCAGTACTTC. The full variable domain, its missing parts supplied by reference TRBV14 and TRBJ2-4, is EAGVTQFPSHSVIEKGQTVTLRCDPISGHDNLYWYRRVMGKEIKFLLHFVKESKQDESGMPNNRFLAERTGGTYSTLKVQPAELEDSGVYFCASSPGVRGLAKNIQYFGAGTRLSVL.

The rearrangement joins TRBV5-1 to TRBJ1-5; TRBD1 might be the D (5 bases). The germline V and J ends were trimmed by 0 bases and 5 bases, with 15 bases remaining between them. From germline, CDR1 is SGHRS and CDR2 YFSETQ. This CDR3 region has 16 residues. For the CDR3, the DNA is TGCGCCAGCAGCTTGGATCGGGTGACGGGGGATCAGCCCCAGCATTTT. Translating gives CASSLDRVTGDQPQHF.

The chain links TRBV6-2 or TRBV6-3 to TRBJ1-2; no definite D call. This CDR3 has 13 amino acids. Germline V gives CDR1 MNHEY, CDR2 SVGEGT. V was trimmed by 5 bases and J by 2 bases, leaving 9 bases between them. The chain's CDR3 is CASSPVKNYGYTF. CDR3 DNA sequence: TGTGCCAGCAGTCCGGTGAAGAACTATGGCTACACCTTC.

The chain has TRBV29-1 and TRBJ1-1; weak D call: TRBD1 (6 bases). The CDR3 loop spans 11 amino acids. V was trimmed by 7 bases and J by 4 bases, leaving 10 bases between them. Germline V lookup: CDR1 SQVTM, CDR2 ANQGSEA. The CDR3 DNA reads as TGCAGCGGACAGGAGGGCACTGAAGCTTTCTTT. This sequence encodes CSGQEGTEAFF.

CDR3 residues: CASSFGTANYGYTF. The CDR3 nucleotides are TGCGCCAGCAGCTTCGGGACAGCTAACTATGGCTACACCTTC. The V gene is TRBV5-1, the J gene TRBJ1-2, with 7 bases identical to TRBD1. The CDR3 spans 14 residues. Trimming took 2 bases from V and 0 from J; bases not matched to a gene: 1. Germline V gene sequence: CDR1 SGHRS, CDR2 YFSETQ.

V is TRBV19 and J is TRBJ1-1, with D possibly TRBD1 on 5 matching bases. CDR3 length: 12 amino acids. Trimming stripped 3 bases from V and 7 bases from J, with 9 bases between. The germline CDR1 and CDR2 sequences are LNHDA and SQIVND (reference sequence). The CDR3 sequence is CASSMGRREAFF. The DNA for the CDR3 is TGTGCCAGTAGTATGGGACGGCGTGAAGCTTTCTTT.

This chain connects TRBV11-2 to TRBJ1-1; TRBD1 might be the D (6 bases). The CDR3 totals 15 residues. V was trimmed by 5 bases and J by 0 bases, leaving 13 bases between them. Germline CDR1 SGHAT, CDR2 FQNNGV. The CDR3 sequence is CASSNSGDLNTEAFF. For the CDR3, the DNA is TGTGCCAGCAGCAACTCAGGGGACCTGAACACTGAAGCTTTCTTT. The whole variable domain, filled in from reference TRBV11-2 and TRBJ1-1, reads EAGVAQSPRYKIIEKRQSVAFWCNPISGHATLYWYQQILGQGPKLLIQFQNNGVVDDSQLPKDRFSAERLKGVDSTLKIQPAKLEDSAVYLCASSNSGDLNTEAFFGQGTRLTVV.